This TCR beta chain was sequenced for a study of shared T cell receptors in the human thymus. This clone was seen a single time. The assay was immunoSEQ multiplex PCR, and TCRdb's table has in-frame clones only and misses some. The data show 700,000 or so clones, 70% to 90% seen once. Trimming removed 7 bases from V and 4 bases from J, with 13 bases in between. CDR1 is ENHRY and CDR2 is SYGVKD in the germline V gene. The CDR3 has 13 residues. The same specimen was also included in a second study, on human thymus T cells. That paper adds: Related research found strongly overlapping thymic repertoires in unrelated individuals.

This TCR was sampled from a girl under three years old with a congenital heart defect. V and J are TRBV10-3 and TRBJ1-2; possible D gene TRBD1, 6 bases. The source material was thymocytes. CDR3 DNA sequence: TGTGCCATCACTAAACAGGGCGGCTATGGCTACACCTTC. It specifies CAITKQGGYGYTF.